This T cell receptor beta chain was found in a study of T cell repertoires in cytomegalovirus infection. Study-level information: Public signatures in TCR beta pointed to CMV infection and matching HLA type.

Findings and caveats of the study: Frequencies of public TCR beta families were cumulated, and this identified carriers of CMV plus the relevant HLA.

The table lists this clonotype with a few counts. Its antigen is as yet unknown. TCRdb recomputed calls from the reads with MiXCR, one row per CDR3 protein. The sample comprises under 450,000 distinct CDR3 sequences, nearly 35% of which are singletons, and about 13% rests with the top ten. Unmatched junction bases numbered 16, after V lost 0 bases and J lost 6 bases. Germline CDR1 and CDR2: MNHEY and SVGAGI. The CDR3 spans 19 residues. The sequence was collected from a human donor in good health (CMV status not recorded). Some clones in this sample may be carry-over from other donors' samples. This chain joins TRBV6-5 and TRBJ2-2, with 7 bases lining up with TRBD2. The sample consisted of cultured PBMCs, taken from culture after CMV antigen stimulation. In nucleotides, the CDR3 is TGTGCCAGCAGTTACTCGAAATTTTCGGGGCGGGAGCACGCCGGGGAGCTGTTTTTT. This translates into CASSYSKFSGREHAGELFF.